This TCR beta chain derives from a study of T-cell reconstitution after alpha-beta-depleted transplantation in children. Study-wide findings and caveats: From newly produced T cells came most of the T-cell counts and diversity one year after transplant.

Unique molecular identifiers were built into the TCRbeta library. TCRdb re-called the PCR reads with MiXCR, one entry per CDR3 protein. The repertoire holds hundreds of thousands of distinct CDR3 sequences, with 8.4% as singletons. This clonotype was seen a few times. The antigen remains undetermined. The origin of this receptor is a male patient aged 2 to 9 who had a stem cell transplant for acute myeloid leukemia, so the T cells may come from the graft donor. The specimen was PBMCs, mostly from graft donor cells, collected 360 days after TCRalphabeta/CD19-depleted stem cell transplant.

CDR3 nucleotides: TGTGCCAGCAGTCCCATTAGAGGGGTCGAGACCCAGTACTTC. Residues: CASSPIRGVETQYF. V usage is TRBV12-3 or TRBV12-4 and J usage is TRBJ2-5; the D call may be TRBD1 or TRBD2 (5 bases each). The CDR3 covers 14 residues. V dropped 5 bases and J dropped 5 bases, with 15 bases sitting between them.